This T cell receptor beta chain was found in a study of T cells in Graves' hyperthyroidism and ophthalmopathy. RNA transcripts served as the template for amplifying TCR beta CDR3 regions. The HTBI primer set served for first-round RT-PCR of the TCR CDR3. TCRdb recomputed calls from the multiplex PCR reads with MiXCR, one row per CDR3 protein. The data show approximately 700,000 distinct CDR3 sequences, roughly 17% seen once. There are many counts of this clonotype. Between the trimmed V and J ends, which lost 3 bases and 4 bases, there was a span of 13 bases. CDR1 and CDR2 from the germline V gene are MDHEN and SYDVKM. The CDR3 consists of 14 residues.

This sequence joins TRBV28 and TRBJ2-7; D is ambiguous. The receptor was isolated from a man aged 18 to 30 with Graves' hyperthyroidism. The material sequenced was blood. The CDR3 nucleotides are TGTGCCAGCAGTTTGGGTCCCCCCCCTTACGAGCAGTACTTC. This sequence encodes CASSLGPPPYEQYF.